This entry features one T cell receptor beta chain sequence. The source of the sample is a study of shared clonotypes between healthy human individuals. Method: immunoSEQ multiplex PCR; TCRdb's copy keeps in-frame clones and lacks some. The sample shows about 2 million clones, about 94% of them seen only once. Between the trimmed V and J ends, which lost 5 bases and 2 bases, there was a span of 10 bases. Germline V gives CDR1 MNHEY, CDR2 SMNVEV (reference sequence). The CDR3 sequence is 15 residues long. Naive CD8 cells lacked CD45RO, underwent positive selection for CCR7 and left out terminally differentiated effector memory CD45RA+ cells.

The chain has TRBV27 and TRBJ2-6; unclear D gene. Material: naive CD8+ T cells sorted from blood. The sequence came from a man younger than 35 in good health. The CDR3 DNA follows: TGTGCCAGCAGTCAGTTACCTGCTGGGGCCAACGTCCTGACTTTC. It yields the protein CASSQLPAGANVLTF.